This passage covers 16 T cell receptor beta chains from one sample sequenced in a study of T cells in Graves' hyperthyroidism and ophthalmopathy. Authors of the study amplified TCR beta CDR3 regions from RNA transcripts. First-round RT-PCR with HTBI primers amplified the TCR CDR3 region. TCRdb re-analysed the multiplex PCR reads in MiXCR, keeping a single row per CDR3 protein. The sample yields 350,000 or so distinct CDR3 sequences, roughly 20% seen once. Sequencing was done on a sample of blood. Receptor source: a woman aged 40 to 50 with Graves' ophthalmopathy.

V gene TRBV19 combines with J gene TRBJ1-1; D unclear. The germline V gene has CDR1 LNHDA and CDR2 SQIVND (reference sequence). The V end was cut by 9 bases, the J end by 3 bases, with 14 bases between. The CDR3 runs to 13 residues. This chain's CDR3 is CASGPYGYTEAFF. The CDR3 nucleotides are TGTGCCAGCGGACCGTATGGGTACACTGAAGCTTTCTTT.

The gene calls are TRBV6-2 or TRBV6-3 and TRBJ2-7; D is unclear. The CDR3 consists of 12 residues. The V end lost 4 bases, the J end lost 6 bases, and 10 bases lay between the germline ends. Germline V gene sequence: CDR1 MNHEY, CDR2 SVGEGT. CDR3 sequence reads: CASSSVPVEQYF. Here the CDR3 DNA reads TGTGCCAGCAGTTCTGTCCCCGTCGAGCAGTACTTC.

By sample fraction, this clonotype is medium-sized. The DNA of the CDR3 is TGTGCCAGCAGCTTATCGCCAGCGATTGGGACCCAGTACTTC. Protein product: CASSLSPAIGTQYF. The chain uses TRBV7-2 and TRBJ2-5; D remains unclear. The germline V and J ends were trimmed by 2 bases and 7 bases, with 14 bases remaining between them. From germline, CDR1 is SGHTA and CDR2 FQGNSA. The CDR3 has 14 residues.

The chain joins TRBV7-3 to TRBJ2-7; 9 bases are a match to TRBD2. Per germline, CDR1 SGHTA and CDR2 FQGTGA. This CDR3 contains 13 residues. V was clipped by 3 bases and J by 7 bases; unmatched bases: 4. In DNA, the CDR3 is TGTGCCAGCAGCTTGACTAGCGGAGGAGAGCAGTACTTC. Residues: CASSLTSGGEQYF.

Ten or more counts support this clonotype. V usage is TRBV7-2 and J usage is TRBJ2-7, with D possibly TRBD2 on 6 matching bases. Germline V lookup: CDR1 SGHTA, CDR2 FQGNSA. With 2 bases removed from V and 5 bases from J, the gap between germline ends came to 10 bases. This CDR3 has 13 amino acids. The CDR3 protein is CASSLQLAHEQYF. As DNA, the CDR3 is TGTGCCAGCAGCTTACAACTAGCCCACGAGCAGTACTTC. Supplemented by reference TRBV7-2 and TRBJ2-7, the full variable domain reads GAGVSQSPSNKVTEKGKDVELRCDPISGHTALYWYRQSLGQGLEFLIYFQGNSAPDKSGLPSDRFSAERTGGSVSTLTIQRTQQEDSAVYLCASSLQLAHEQYFGPGTRLTVT.

The chain has TRBV6-5 and TRBJ2-2; D might be TRBD2 (6 bases). Germline values: CDR1 MNHEY, CDR2 SVGAGI. Trimming removed 0 bases from V and 3 bases from J, with 11 bases in between. CDR3 size: 16 residues. CDR3 nucleotides: TGTGCCAGCAGTTACTCGGCACTAGCCTACACCGGGGAGCTGTTTTTT. This sequence encodes CASSYSALAYTGELFF.

This clonotype was recorded at least ten times. The chain links TRBV28 to TRBJ2-7; 8 bases are shared with TRBD2. V lost 4 bases and J lost 6; bases outside the gene matches: 8. The length of the CDR3 is 14 residues. Germline-derived CDR1 and CDR2 are MDHEN and SYDVKM. CDR3 sequence: CASSWGLVAGEQYF. Here the CDR3 DNA reads TGTGCCAGCAGTTGGGGACTAGTTGCGGGCGAGCAGTACTTC.

This clonotype was counted at least ten times. The gene calls are TRBV20-1 and TRBJ2-3; D is ambiguous. The germline V and J ends were trimmed by 2 bases and 6 bases, with 9 bases remaining between them. The CDR3 has 12 amino acids. Per germline, CDR1 DFQATT and CDR2 SNEGSKA (reference sequence). CDR3 sequence (DNA): TGCAGTGCTAGATCCGAATTCGATACGCAGTATTTT. It encodes CSARSEFDTQYF.

In its sample, this clonotype was seen many times. This rearrangement joins TRBV11-2 to TRBJ1-1; D is perhaps TRBD1 (6 bases). Germline V lookup: CDR1 SGHAT, CDR2 FQNNGV. There are 15 residues in the CDR3. Trimming pared 6 bases from V and 1 base from J, leaving 15 bases between. For the CDR3, the DNA is TGTGCCAGCAGTTTTACGGGACAAGGGAACACTGAAGCTTTCTTT. Encoded protein: CASSFTGQGNTEAFF.

In its sample, this clonotype was seen many times. This sequence joins TRBV11-2 and TRBJ1-1; weak D call: TRBD1 (5 bases). The CDR3 runs to 16 residues. Trimming removed 6 bases at V and 4 bases at J, with 21 bases between. Germline lookup yields CDR1 SGHAT and CDR2 FQNNGV. The CDR3: CASSRIRAPLGTEAFF. The CDR3 DNA is TGTGCCAGCAGTCGAATCAGGGCCCCGTTGGGCACTGAAGCTTTCTTT. Complete variable domain (other parts from reference TRBV11-2 and TRBJ1-1): EAGVAQSPRYKIIEKRQSVAFWCNPISGHATLYWYQQILGQGPKLLIQFQNNGVVDDSQLPKDRFSAERLKGVDSTLKIQPAKLEDSAVYLCASSRIRAPLGTEAFFGQGTRLTVV.

Regarding this clonotype: One end of the junction does not line up with germline, which may come from a read error. The chain carries TRBV9 and TRBJ2-6; D gene unclear. CDR3 length: 16 amino acids. Germline lookup yields CDR1 SGDLS and CDR2 YYNGEE. The CDR3 sequence: CAISDGRHSGANVLTF. In DNA form, the CDR3 reads TGTGCCATCAGCGACGGACGGCACTCTGGGGCCAACGTCCTGACTTTC. The whole variable domain, remainder taken from reference TRBV9 and TRBJ2-6, is DSGVTQTPKHLITATGQRVTLRCSPRSGDLSVYWYQQSLDQGLQFLIQYYNGEERAKGNILERFSAQQFPDLHSELNLSSLELGDSALYFCAISDGRHSGANVLTFGAGSRLTVL.

This clonotype was seen many times. The chain combines TRBV6-1 with TRBJ2-5, with D perhaps matching TRBD2 (5 bases). The CDR3 contains 15 residues. The V end lost 6 bases, the J end lost 2 bases, and 16 bases lay between the germline ends. Germline V gene sequence: CDR1 MNHNS, CDR2 SASEGT. The CDR3 sequence is CASSETGVKQETQYF. The DNA of the CDR3 is TGTGCCAGCAGCGAAACCGGGGTTAAACAAGAGACCCAGTACTTC.

This clonotype was counted at least ten times. CDR3 nucleotides: TGTGCCAGCAGCCCGACCTCCGGAGGATCCTACGAGCAGTACTTC. Protein: CASSPTSGGSYEQYF. The genes are TRBV7-9 and TRBJ2-7, with D possibly being TRBD2 (5 bases). This CDR3 contains 15 residues. The V gene's germline CDR1 is SEHNR and CDR2 FQNEAQ (reference sequence). V shed 5 bases and J shed 1 base, with 15 bases lying between them.

The chain couples TRBV28 to TRBJ1-5; tentative D call: TRBD1 (6 bases). The germline gives CDR1 MDHEN, CDR2 SYDVKM. The ends were cut back, 8 bases at V and 7 bases at J, with 18 bases in the middle. The CDR3 consists of 14 residues. The CDR3 protein is CASRRGGGWQPQHF. The CDR3 nucleotides read TGTGCCAGCCGCCGCGGTGGGGGCTGGCAGCCCCAGCATTTT.

There are many counts of this clonotype. This chain uses TRBV30 with TRBJ2-5, with 8 nucleotides matching TRBD2. The J segment lost 3 bases and the V segment lost 1 base, leaving 4 bases of the junction unmatched. Per the germline V gene, CDR1 is GTSNPN and CDR2 is SVGIG (reference sequence). The CDR3 is 14 residues long. CDR3 sequence (DNA): TGTGCCTGGAGTGCCGGGGGGGGGAAAGAGACCCAGTACTTC. It encodes CAWSAGGGKETQYF. The variable domain in full, with the rest retrieved from reference TRBV30 and TRBJ2-5, is SQTIHQWPATLVQPVGSPLSLECTVEGTSNPNLYWYRQAAGRGLQLLFYSVGIGQISSEVPQNLSASRPQDRQFILSSKKLLLSDSGFYLCAWSAGGGKETQYFGPGTRLLVL.

This clonotype came up many times. The V and J genes are TRBV20-1 and TRBJ1-1, with D uncertain. The germline V gene encodes CDR1 DFQATT and CDR2 SNEGSKA (reference sequence). V lost 0 bases, J lost 4 bases, and 15 bases lay in between. The CDR3 runs 15 residues. CDR3 nucleotide sequence: TGCAGTGCTAGAGACGCGGGCAGAAGGACCACTGAAGCTTTCTTT. It is translated as CSARDAGRRTTEAFF.